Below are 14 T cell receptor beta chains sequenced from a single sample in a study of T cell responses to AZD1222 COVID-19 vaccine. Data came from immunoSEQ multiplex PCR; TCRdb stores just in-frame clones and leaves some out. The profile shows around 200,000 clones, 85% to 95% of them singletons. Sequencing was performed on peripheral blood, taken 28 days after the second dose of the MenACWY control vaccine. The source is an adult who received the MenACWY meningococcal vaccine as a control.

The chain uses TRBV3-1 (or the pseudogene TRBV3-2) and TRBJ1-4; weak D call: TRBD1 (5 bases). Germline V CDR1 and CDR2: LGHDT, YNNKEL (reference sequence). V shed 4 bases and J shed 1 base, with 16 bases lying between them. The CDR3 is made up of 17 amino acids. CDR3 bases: TGTGCCAGCAGCCTGCGGCAGGGCCCTCTAACTAATGAAAAACTGTTTTTT. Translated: CASSLRQGPLTNEKLFF.

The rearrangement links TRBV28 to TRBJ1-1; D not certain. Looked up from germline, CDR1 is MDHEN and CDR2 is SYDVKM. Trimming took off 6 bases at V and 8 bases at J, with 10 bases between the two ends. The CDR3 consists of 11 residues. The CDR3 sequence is CASSLNREAFF. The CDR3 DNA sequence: TGTGCCAGCAGCCTCAACAGAGAAGCTTTCTTT.

CDR3 loop: CASSLAGGPSNTGELFF. CDR3 nucleotide sequence: TGTGCCAGCAGCTTAGCGGGGGGGCCTTCGAACACCGGGGAGCTGTTTTTT. The rearrangement joins TRBV7-2 to TRBJ2-2; TRBD2 might be the D (7 bases). This CDR3 comprises 17 residues. V lost 0 bases and J 0 bases, leaving 11 bases between the germline ends. CDR1 and CDR2 (germline): SGHTA, FQGNSA.

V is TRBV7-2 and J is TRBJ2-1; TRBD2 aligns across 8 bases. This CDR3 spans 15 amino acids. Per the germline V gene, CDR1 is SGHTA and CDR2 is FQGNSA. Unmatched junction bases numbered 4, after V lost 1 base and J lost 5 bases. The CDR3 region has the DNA TGTGCCAGCAGCTTAGATCGGGGGGGCCACAATGAGCAGTTCTTC. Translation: CASSLDRGGHNEQFF.

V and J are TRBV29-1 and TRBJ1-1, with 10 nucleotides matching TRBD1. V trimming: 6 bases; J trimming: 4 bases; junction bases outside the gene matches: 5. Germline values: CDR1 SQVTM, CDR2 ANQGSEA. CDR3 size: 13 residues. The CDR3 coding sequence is TGCAGCGTGTCCCGGGACAGGGGCACTGAAGCTTTCTTT. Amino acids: CSVSRDRGTEAFF.

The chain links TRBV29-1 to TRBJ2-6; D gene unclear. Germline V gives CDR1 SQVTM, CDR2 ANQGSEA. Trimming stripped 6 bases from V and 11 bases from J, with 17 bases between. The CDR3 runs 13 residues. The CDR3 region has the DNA TGCAGCGTGCTGGTAGCCCCGGGCCACGTCCTGACTTTC. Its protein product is CSVLVAPGHVLTF.

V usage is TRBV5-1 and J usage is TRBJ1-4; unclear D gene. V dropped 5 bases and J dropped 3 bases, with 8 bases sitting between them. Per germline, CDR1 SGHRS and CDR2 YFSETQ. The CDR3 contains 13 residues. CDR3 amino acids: CASRVSSNEKLFF. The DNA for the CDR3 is TGCGCCAGCAGGGTTTCCTCTAATGAAAAACTGTTTTTT.

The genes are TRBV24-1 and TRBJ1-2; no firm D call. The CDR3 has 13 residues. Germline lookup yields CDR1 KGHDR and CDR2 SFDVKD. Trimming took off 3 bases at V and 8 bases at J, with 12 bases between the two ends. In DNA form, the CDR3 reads TGTGCCACCAGTGATCGGTGGGCGAGGGGCTACACCTTC. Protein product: CATSDRWARGYTF.

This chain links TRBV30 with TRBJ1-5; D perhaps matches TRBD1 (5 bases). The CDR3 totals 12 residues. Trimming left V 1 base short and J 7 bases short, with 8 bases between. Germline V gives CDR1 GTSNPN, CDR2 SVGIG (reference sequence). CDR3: CAWSEGFQPQHF. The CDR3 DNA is TGTGCCTGGAGTGAGGGGTTCCAGCCCCAGCATTTT.

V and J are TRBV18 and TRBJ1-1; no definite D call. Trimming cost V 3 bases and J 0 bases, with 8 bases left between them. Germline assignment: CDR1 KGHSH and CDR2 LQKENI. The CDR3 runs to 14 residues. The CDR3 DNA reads TGTGCCAGCTCACCCTCGACGGTGAACACTGAAGCTTTCTTT. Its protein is CASSPSTVNTEAFF.

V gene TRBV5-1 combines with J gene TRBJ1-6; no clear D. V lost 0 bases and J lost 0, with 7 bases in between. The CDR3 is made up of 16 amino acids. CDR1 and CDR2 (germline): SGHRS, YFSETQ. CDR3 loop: CASSLERASYNSPLHF. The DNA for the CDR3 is TGCGCCAGCAGCTTGGAACGTGCCTCCTATAATTCACCCCTCCACTTT.

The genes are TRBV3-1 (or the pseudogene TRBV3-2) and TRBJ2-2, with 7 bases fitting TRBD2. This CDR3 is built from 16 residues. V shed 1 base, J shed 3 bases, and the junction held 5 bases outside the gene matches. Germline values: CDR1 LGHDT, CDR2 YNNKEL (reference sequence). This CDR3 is CASSQAGLGHTGELFF. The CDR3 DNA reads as TGTGCCAGCAGCCAAGCCGGACTAGGACACACCGGGGAGCTGTTTTTT.

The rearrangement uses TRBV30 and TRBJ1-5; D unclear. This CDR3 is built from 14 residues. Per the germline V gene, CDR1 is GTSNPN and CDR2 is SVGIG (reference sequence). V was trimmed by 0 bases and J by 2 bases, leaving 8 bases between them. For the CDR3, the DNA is TGTGCCTGGAGTGTACCTCAGGGCAATCAGCCCCAGCATTTT. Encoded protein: CAWSVPQGNQPQHF.

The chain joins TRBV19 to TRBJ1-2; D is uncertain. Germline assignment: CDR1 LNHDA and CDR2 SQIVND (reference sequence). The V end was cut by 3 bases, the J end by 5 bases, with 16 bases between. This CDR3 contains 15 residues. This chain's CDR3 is CASSISFSSGYGYTF. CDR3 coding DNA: TGTGCCAGTAGTATTTCATTTAGTTCGGGATATGGCTACACCTTC.